This note documents a single T cell receptor (beta chain) sequence. Only in-frame clones appear in the TCRdb table, and some are missing; sequencing was by immunoSEQ multiplex PCR. The sample lists almost 500,000 clones; more than 85% were seen once. This entry is derived from a study of blood T cell repertoires in COVID-19. CDR1 KGHSH and CDR2 LQKENI come from the germline V gene. The V gene lost 3 bases and the J gene lost 9 bases, with 9 bases spanning the gap. The CDR3 totals 13 residues. This TCR was sampled from an older woman who had recovered from COVID-19. Sequenced: PBMCs or T cells enriched from blood (not recorded which). The gene calls are TRBV18 and TRBJ1-6; no reliable D call. CDR3 sequence reads: CASSPAESSPLHF. As DNA, the CDR3 is TGTGCCAGCTCACCGGCGGAAAGTTCACCCCTCCACTTT. The whole variable domain, remainder taken from reference TRBV18 and TRBJ1-6, is NAGVMQNPRHLVRRRGQEARLRCSPMKGHSHVYWYRQLPEEGLKFMVYLQKENIIDESGMPKERFSAEFPKEGPSILRIQQVVRGDSAAYFCASSPAESSPLHFGNGTRLTVT.